These T cell receptor beta chains were read from a single sample in a study of cytomegalovirus exposure and HLA in healthy donors. Data came from immunoSEQ multiplex PCR; TCRdb stores just in-frame clones and leaves some out. The profile covers some 120,000 clones, with less than 80% appearing a single time and roughly 3% taken by the ten largest. The material sequenced was PBMCs. These receptors were obtained from a woman between 45 and 60 years old in good health and CMV-seronegative. CDR3s include the opening cysteine and the closing phenylalanine or tryptophan. Fields, in order: clone size, J gene, D gene, V gene, CDR3 DNA, CDR3 protein. The D gene is left open where the match is weak. A row's size may be missing; if present it is once, few, many or a size class.

>.|TRBJ1-2|.|TRBV28
TGTGCCAGCAGTTTATTCAGGGAGGTACGAGGCTACACCTTC
CASSLFREVRGYTF
>.|TRBJ2-1|TRBD2|TRBV28
TGTGCCAGCTCCCCAGCGGGCGGGAGTTGGTACAATGAGCAGTTCTTC
CASSPAGGSWYNEQFF
>.|TRBJ2-5|.|TRBV30
TGTGCCTGGGCCTTTCTCGGGACCCAGTACTTC
CAWAFLGTQYF
>.|TRBJ2-7|TRBD2|TRBV6-1
TGTGCCAGCAGAGAAGGACTAGCGGGAGGGTCGCGCGAGCAGTACTTC
CASREGLAGGSREQYF
>.|TRBJ1-2|TRBD1|TRBV28
TGCGCGCTGGGGGACAGTAACTATGGCTACACCTTC
CALGDSNYGYTF
>.|TRBJ2-7|TRBD2|TRBV27
TGTGCCAGCAGTATACACCCGCCCAGGACTAGCTCCTACGAGCAGTACTTC
CASSIHPPRTSSYEQYF
>few|TRBJ2-7|TRBD2|TRBV11-2
TGTGCCAGCAGCTCCGCGGGCGGGAGGAGCTCCTACGAGCAGTACTTC
CASSSAGGRSSYEQYF
>.|TRBJ1-6|TRBD1|TRBV2
TGTGCCAGCAGTGACCAAGGACAGGGATATTCACCCCTCCACTTT
CASSDQGQGYSPLHF
>.|TRBJ2-7|TRBD2|TRBV5-4
TGTGCCAGCAGCTCGAAACTAGCGGGAGATATCTACGAGCAGTACTTC
CASSSKLAGDIYEQYF
>.|TRBJ2-4|TRBD2|TRBV5-1
TGCGCCAGCAGCTTGGCCGGGCTAGCGGGAGGGCAAAACATTCAGTACTTC
CASSLAGLAGGQNIQYF
>few|TRBJ1-5|TRBD1|TRBV6-5
TGTGCCAGCAGCGGACAGGGGGTAAATCAGCCCCAGCATTTT
CASSGQGVNQPQHF
>.|TRBJ2-3|TRBD2|TRBV11-3
TGTGCCAGCAGCGAGGGACTAGCGGGACCGATCACGCAGTATTTT
CASSEGLAGPITQYF
>few|TRBJ2-3|.|TRBV6-1
TGTGCCAGCAGCCCTCGGACAGCCACAGATACGCAGTATTTT
CASSPRTATDTQYF
>.|TRBJ2-1|TRBD2|TRBV4-1
TGCGCCAGCAGCCAGCTAGGACTAGCGGTTTACAATGAGCAGTTCTTC
CASSQLGLAVYNEQFF
>.|TRBJ2-7|.|TRBV7-2
TGTGCCAGCAGCTTAGAAATGCGGGACCCTCATGGGCAGTACTTC
CASSLEMRDPHGQYF
>.|TRBJ2-3|.|TRBV7-2
TGTGCCAGCAGCTCCCCAGGGGACACAGATACGCAGTATTTT
CASSSPGDTDTQYF
>.|TRBJ2-3|TRBD2|TRBV2
TGTGCCAGCAGGACGACTAGCGGCCCGCAGTATTTT
CASRTTSGPQYF
>.|TRBJ1-6|TRBD1|TRBV5-5
TGTGCCAGCAGCGTCGCCGGGACAGAGAATTCACCCCTCCACTTT
CASSVAGTENSPLHF
>few|TRBJ1-2|.|TRBV9
TGTGCCAGCAGCGTAGGAACGTTAGCTAACTATGGCTACACCTTC
CASSVGTLANYGYTF
>few|TRBJ1-5|TRBD1|TRBV19
TGTGCCAGTAGTACCCAACAGGGGTCGACGTTTCATCAGCCCCAGCATTTT
CASSTQQGSTFHQPQHF
>.|TRBJ2-7|.|TRBV28
TGTGCCAGCAGTTTAGTCGGGGAGCCCTACGAGCAGTACTTC
CASSLVGEPYEQYF
>.|TRBJ2-7|TRBD2|TRBV7-2
TGTGCCAGCAGCTTAGACGCTAGCGGGAGGGGGATTTCCTACGAGCAGTACTTC
CASSLDASGRGISYEQYF
>few|TRBJ2-1|TRBD2|TRBV4-3
TGCGCCAGCAGCCAGCCCGGTACTAGCGGGATAACTCGGGAGCAGTTCTTC
CASSQPGTSGITREQFF
>.|TRBJ2-2|.|TRBV6-1
TGTGCCAGCCACCCAGAGAACACCGGGGAGCTGTTTTTT
CASHPENTGELFF
>.|TRBJ2-7|.|TRBV6-5
TGTGCCACCTTAGCGGACTCCTACGAGCAGTACTTC
CATLADSYEQYF
>.|TRBJ2-1|TRBD2|TRBV15
TGTGCCACCAGCCGCGGACTAGCGGGAGGGTACAATGAGCAGTTCTTC
CATSRGLAGGYNEQFF
>.|TRBJ2-6|.|TRBV28
TGTGCCTCGACTGGACACCGCTCTGGGGCCAACGTCCTGACTTTC
CASTGHRSGANVLTF
>once|TRBJ1-4|TRBD1|TRBV28
TGTGCCAGCAGTTTACCAGGGACAGGGGGTTATGAAAAACTGTTTTTT
CASSLPGTGGYEKLFF
>.|TRBJ1-5|.|TRBV2
TGTGCCAGCATAGGCGCCTTGAGGGAGCCCCAGCATTTT
CASIGALREPQHF
>.|TRBJ2-7|TRBD1|TRBV2
TGTGCCAGAGGATCCGGGACAGGGTTTTACGAGCAGTACTTC
CARGSGTGFYEQYF
>few|TRBJ2-7|TRBD2|TRBV7-9
TGTTCCAGCAGCTTGGGGGGGAAAGACGAGCAGTACTTC
CSSSLGGKDEQYF
>.|TRBJ2-7|.|TRBV11-2
TGTGCCAGCAGCCCTACTATTACGTACGAGCAGTACTTC
CASSPTITYEQYF
>.|TRBJ2-1|TRBD2|TRBV11-2
TGTGCCAGCAGACGTGTACTAAGCGGGAGGTACAATGAGCAGTTCTTC
CASRRVLSGRYNEQFF
>.|TRBJ2-7|TRBD2|TRBV6-5
TGTGCCAGCAGTCTAGCGGGAGCCTACGAGCAGTACTTC
CASSLAGAYEQYF
>.|TRBJ2-5|.|TRBV5-6
TGTGCCAGCAGCTTGGATGGAGGGCCTGGGCAAGAGACCCAGTACTTC
CASSLDGGPGQETQYF
>.|TRBJ2-2|.|TRBV6-5
TGTGCCAGCAGTTACAGGGGGAACACCGGGGAGCTGTTTTTT
CASSYRGNTGELFF
>once|TRBJ2-4|.|TRBV28
TGTGCCAGCAGTTTACCTCAGAACATTCAGTACTTC
CASSLPQNIQYF
>.|TRBJ1-6|.|TRBV7-3
TGTGCCAGCAGCTTAGAGGCAGGGGATAATTCACCCCTCCACTTT
CASSLEAGDNSPLHF
>.|TRBJ2-7|.|TRBV6-1
TGTGCCAGCAGTGAATCCCGACAGGGGAGGGGGAAGTACGAGCAGTACTTC
CASSESRQGRGKYEQYF
>.|TRBJ1-2|TRBD1|TRBV5-1
TGCGCCAGCAGCCAGACAGGGGGCGACTATGGCTACACCTTC
CASSQTGGDYGYTF
>once|TRBJ1-2|.|TRBV7-9
TGTTCCAGCAGCTTAATGGCGGGGCCACCAGGCTATGGCTACACCTTC
CSSSLMAGPPGYGYTF
>.|TRBJ2-3|.|TRBV21-1
TGTGCCAGCAGCAGATACCGAGCGGGAGGGGGGACAGATACGCAGTATTTT
CASSRYRAGGGTDTQYF
>.|TRBJ2-3|.|TRBV9
TGTGCCAGCAGCGTACGAGGGAGTGCAGATACGCAGTATTTT
CASSVRGSADTQYF
>.|TRBJ2-5|TRBD2|TRBV11-1
TGTGCCAGCAGCTCCAGATCATCGGGGGGTGCGGAGACCCAGTACTTC
CASSSRSSGGAETQYF
>.|TRBJ2-1|TRBD2|TRBV7-2
TGTGCCAGCAGGCTAGCGGGAGGGCCAGTAAATGAGCAGTTCTTC
CASRLAGGPVNEQFF
>.|TRBJ2-7|TRBD2|TRBV27
TGTGCCAGCAGGCCCCTTGGACTAGCGGGAGAAGAGGAGTACTTC
CASRPLGLAGEEEYF
>.|TRBJ2-2|.|TRBV9
TGTGCCAGCAGCGGGAGGTCTACCGGGGAGCTGTTTTTT
CASSGRSTGELFF